A single sample gave rise to the 4 T cell receptor beta chains below, sequenced in a study of beta chain features in type 1 diabetes. Reverse transcription of all isolated RNA meant that expressed TCRB transcripts were sequenced. Generated by immunoSEQ multiplex PCR, the TCRdb table keeps only in-frame clones and is missing some. This table has some 300,000 clones, approximately 8% appearing once. Input material: central memory CD4+ T cells from blood. The receptor set was obtained from a woman in her late teens or twenties in good health.

With respect to this clone: Within the sample, other DNA sequences also encode this same CDR3. The gene calls are TRBV11-3 and TRBJ1-4; D might be TRBD1 (5 bases). Deletions cut 3 bases from V and 4 bases from J, with 9 bases between. CDR1 and CDR2 from the germline V gene are SGHNT and YENEEA. The CDR3 sequence is 14 residues long. CDR3 DNA sequence: TGTGCCAGCAGCTTTGGACAAATTAATGAAAAACTGTTTTTT. Protein product: CASSFGQINEKLFF.

CDR3 region: CASSYYGDTQYF. Written as DNA, the CDR3 is TGTGCCAGCAGTTACTACGGGGATACGCAGTATTTT. V gene TRBV6-5 combines with J gene TRBJ2-3, with unresolved D. Trimming stripped 1 base from V and 6 bases from J, with 5 bases between. CDR1 MNHEY and CDR2 SVGAGI come from the germline V gene. The CDR3 consists of 12 residues.

This clone has just a few counts. V usage is TRBV10-2 and J usage is TRBJ2-3; D assignment may be TRBD1 or TRBD2 (5 bases each). The germline CDR1 and CDR2 sequences are WSHSY and SAAADI. This CDR3 has 13 amino acids. V shed 6 bases and J shed 0 bases, with 7 bases lying between them. The CDR3 bases are TGCGCCAGCAGCGGGGCCAGCACAGATACGCAGTATTTT. Translation gives CASSGASTDTQYF.

In its sample, this clone was seen a few times. The chain joins TRBV18 to TRBJ2-7, with TRBD1 matching 7 bases. Trimming cost V 4 bases and J 0 bases; bases outside gene matches: 9. Germline assignment: CDR1 KGHSH and CDR2 LQKENI. The CDR3 sequence is 16 residues long. CDR3 DNA sequence: TGTGCCAGCTCACTATCCGGGACAGCGAGCTCCTACGAGCAGTACTTC. Its protein is CASSLSGTASSYEQYF.